The 25 T cell receptor beta chains below all came from one sample that was sequenced in a study of blood T cell repertoires in COVID-19. Produced via immunoSEQ multiplex PCR; TCRdb's table is partial and in-frame only. The sample shows approximately 210,000 clones, 92% of them seen only once. Material for sequencing was peripheral blood. The receptor source for this set is a man aged 30 to 39 with acute or convalescent COVID-19.

The chain links TRBV28 to TRBJ1-4, with 8 bases fitting TRBD1. V was clipped by 3 bases and J by 7 bases; unmatched bases: 10. CDR1 is MDHEN and CDR2 is SYDVKM in the germline V gene. CDR3 length: 16 amino acids. The CDR3 sequence: CASSFPQGAEREKLFF. CDR3 bases: TGTGCCAGCAGTTTCCCCCAGGGGGCTGAACGTGAAAAACTGTTTTTT.

The chain uses TRBV5-5 and TRBJ1-2; 9 bases are shared with TRBD1. The J segment lost 4 bases and the V segment lost 0 bases, leaving 7 bases of the junction unmatched. Looked up from germline, CDR1 is SGHKS and CDR2 is YYEKEE (reference sequence). The CDR3 sequence is 16 residues long. CDR3 coding DNA: TGTGCCAGCAGCTTGGGACGCGACAGGGGGTCCTATGGCTACACCTTC. Translation gives CASSLGRDRGSYGYTF.

V and J are TRBV6-4 and TRBJ1-1; the D is unclear. CDR3 size: 15 residues. CDR1 is MRHNA and CDR2 is SNTAGT in the germline V gene. With 7 bases removed from V and 6 bases from J, the gap between germline ends came to 21 bases. The CDR3 coding sequence is TGTGCCAGCAAAGAGGAGGTAAGGGTACCTTCTGAAGCTTTCTTT. This encodes CASKEEVRVPSEAFF.

The chain combines TRBV10-3 with TRBJ1-6, with D perhaps matching TRBD1 (6 bases). The germline V gene has CDR1 ENHRY and CDR2 SYGVKD. The CDR3 runs to 18 residues. V was pared by 3 bases and J by 0 bases, with 15 bases between. CDR3 sequence (DNA): TGTGCCATCAGTGAAAGTCAGGGGATTAGCTCCTATAATTCACCCCTCCACTTT. As protein: CAISESQGISSYNSPLHF.

The chain links TRBV28 to TRBJ2-7; the D gene is possibly TRBD1 (6 bases). The V and J ends lost 1 base and 2 bases respectively, with 9 bases between them. Germline V gene lookup returns CDR1 MDHEN and CDR2 SYDVKM. The CDR3 length is 14 residues. The DNA for the CDR3 is TGTGCCAGCAGTTTATCCGGGACACCCTACGAGCAGTACTTC. Residues: CASSLSGTPYEQYF.

The chain is built from TRBV6-6 and TRBJ1-5; D gene uncertain. CDR3 size: 16 residues. Per germline, CDR1 MNHNY and CDR2 SVGAGI (reference sequence). The ends were cut back, 7 bases at V and 1 base at J, with 17 bases in the middle. The DNA of the CDR3 is TGTGCCAGCATTCAAATGGGTCGCGGGAGCAATCAGCCCCAGCATTTT. Amino acids: CASIQMGRGSNQPQHF.

The chain is built from TRBV28 and TRBJ2-7; 12 nucleotides align to TRBD2. The CDR3 covers 15 residues. Germline assignment: CDR1 MDHEN and CDR2 SYDVKM. The V gene end was trimmed by 5 bases and the J gene end by 2 bases; junction bases not matched to a gene: 4. The CDR3 coding sequence is TGTGCCAGCAGTAGGACTAGCGGGGCAACCTACGAGCAGTACTTC. It specifies CASSRTSGATYEQYF.

V usage is TRBV24-1 and J usage is TRBJ2-1; the match to TRBD2 covers 8 bases. With 4 bases clipped from V and 5 bases from J, the junction kept 9 bases outside the gene matches. CDR1 and CDR2 from the germline V gene are KGHDR and SFDVKD. CDR3 size: 16 residues. The CDR3 spells CATSDGFSGMHNEQFF. The CDR3 DNA reads as TGTGCCACCAGTGACGGGTTTAGCGGGATGCACAATGAGCAGTTCTTC.

In this sample, this clone turned up once. The chain employs TRBV28 and TRBJ1-1; a possible D gene is TRBD1 (5 bases). CDR1 and CDR2 (germline): MDHEN, SYDVKM. The CDR3 consists of 14 residues. V was pared by 6 bases and J by 1 base, with 12 bases between. The CDR3 DNA reads TGTGCCAGCAGGGGAGGGACGGCGAACACTGAAGCTTTCTTT. The encoded protein is CASRGGTANTEAFF. Looking up the rest from reference TRBV28 and TRBJ1-1 gives the full variable domain: DVKVTQSSRYLVKRTGEKVFLECVQDMDHENMFWYRQDPGLGLRLIYFSYDVKMKEKGDIPEGYSVSREKKERFSLILESASTNQTSMYLCASRGGTANTEAFFGQGTRLTVV.

This clone is a singleton in its sample. The chain combines TRBV6-5 with TRBJ2-1; 10 bases line up with TRBD2. Unmatched junction bases numbered 9, after V lost 6 bases and J lost 7 bases. Germline-derived CDR1 and CDR2 are MNHEY and SVGAGI. CDR3 size: 15 residues. CDR3 nucleotides: TGTGCCAGCAGGCTAGCGGGAGTCCGGCTAAATGAGCAGTTCTTC. Translating gives CASRLAGVRLNEQFF.

The chain employs TRBV24-1 and TRBJ2-1, with a possible D match to TRBD2 (5 bases). The V gene lost 2 bases and the J gene lost 5 bases, with 12 bases spanning the gap. CDR1 and CDR2 from the germline V gene are KGHDR and SFDVKD. This CDR3 region has 15 residues. The CDR3 bases are TGTGCCACCAGTGATTCGGGTAGAGCGGACAATGAGCAGTTCTTC. Its protein is CATSDSGRADNEQFF.

This clone was picked up one time. The J gene is TRBJ1-5, the V gene TRBV18; a weak D match, TRBD1 (5 bases). Germline loops: CDR1 KGHSH, CDR2 LQKENI. The CDR3 has 14 residues. V gave up 2 bases and J gave up 6 bases, with 11 bases separating them. The CDR3, as DNA: TGTGCCAGCTCACCATTAGGGGCTCGTCAGCCCCAGCATTTT. It codes for CASSPLGARQPQHF.

CDR3 coding DNA: TGCGCCAGCAGCCCGAACAGACCGAACACTGAAGCTTTCTTT. Its translation: CASSPNRPNTEAFF. The chain uses TRBV5-1 and TRBJ1-1, with D unresolved. Germline CDR1 reads SGHRS; CDR2 reads YFSETQ. With 4 bases removed from V and 1 base from J, the gap between germline ends came to 11 bases. CDR3 length equals 14 residues.

CDR3 in amino acids: CASSLLGAYNEQFF. Here the CDR3 DNA reads TGCGCCAGCAGCTTGTTGGGCGCCTACAATGAGCAGTTCTTC. The genes are TRBV5-1 and TRBJ2-1; unclear D gene. From germline, CDR1 is SGHRS and CDR2 YFSETQ. CDR3 length equals 14 residues. V lost 1 base to trimming and J lost 2 bases, with 7 bases between them.

The chain links TRBV5-4 to TRBJ1-2; 7 positions agree with TRBD1. After removal of 3 bases from V and 10 bases from J, the junction contained 12 bases not matched to a gene. This CDR3 is built from 14 residues. Germline CDR1 and CDR2: SGHNT and YYREEE (reference sequence). The DNA for the CDR3 is TGTGCCAGCAGCTGGAGGGGACAGCCTCCGAACTACACCTTC. As protein: CASSWRGQPPNYTF.

The J gene is TRBJ2-7, the V gene TRBV5-1; 13 bases are a match to TRBD2. V gave up 0 bases and J gave up 5 bases; unmatched junction bases: 5. Germline CDR1 and CDR2: SGHRS and YFSETQ. This CDR3 is 16 amino acids long. CDR3: CASSLGLAGGAHEQYF. The CDR3 DNA is TGCGCCAGCAGCTTGGGACTAGCGGGAGGCGCCCACGAGCAGTACTTC.

The rearrangement joins TRBV5-1 to TRBJ1-4, with 7 bases fitting TRBD1. Germline V gene sequence: CDR1 SGHRS, CDR2 YFSETQ. The CDR3 covers 14 residues. The trim removed 6 bases at V and 3 bases at J, leaving 5 bases unmatched. DNA for the CDR3: TGCGCCAGCACAACCGGGACAGCTAATGAAAAACTGTTTTTT. Its translation: CASTTGTANEKLFF.

The chain couples TRBV2 to TRBJ2-1; tentatively, D is TRBD1 (5 bases). V lost 5 bases, J lost 10 bases, and 15 bases lay in between. The CDR3 spans 13 residues. CDR1 and CDR2 from the germline V gene are SNHLY and FYNNEI. The CDR3 coding sequence is TGTGCCAGCAGTCGTCAGGGCCTTGGGGAGCAGTTCTTC. Translated, it gives CASSRQGLGEQFF.

The V gene is TRBV5-1, the J gene TRBJ2-1; 12 nucleotides line up with TRBD2. This CDR3 spans 13 amino acids. CDR1 and CDR2 (germline): SGHRS, YFSETQ. J lost 10 bases, V lost 4 bases, and 3 bases had no gene match. The DNA of the CDR3 is TGCGCCAGCAGCCGTGGACTAGCGGGAGAGCAGTTCTTC. This sequence encodes CASSRGLAGEQFF.

The chain uses TRBV10-3 and TRBJ1-1; D gene ambiguous. Per the germline V gene, CDR1 is ENHRY and CDR2 is SYGVKD. This CDR3 has 13 residues. Trimming stripped 8 bases from V and 3 bases from J, with 13 bases between. CDR3 sequence reads: CAIGRQVDTEAFF. CDR3 in DNA: TGTGCCATCGGGAGGCAGGTTGACACTGAAGCTTTCTTT.

The chain recombines TRBV5-8 with TRBJ2-7; D is possibly TRBD2 (5 bases). CDR3 length equals 13 residues. The V gene's germline CDR1 is SGHTS and CDR2 YDEGEE. V lost 3 bases, J lost 3 bases, and 10 bases lay in between. The CDR3 spells CASSSGNYYEQYF. CDR3 coding DNA: TGTGCCAGCAGCTCGGGAAATTACTACGAGCAGTACTTC. The whole variable domain, remainder taken from reference TRBV5-8 and TRBJ2-7, is EAGVTQSPTHLIKTRGQQATLRCSPISGHTSVYWYQQALGLGLQFLLWYDEGEERNRGNFPPRFSGRQFPNYSSELNVNALELEDSALYLCASSSGNYYEQYFGPGTRLTVT.

The J gene is TRBJ2-7, the V gene TRBV15; possibly TRBD2 for D (5 bases). The germline gives CDR1 LNHNV, CDR2 YYDKDF (reference sequence). The CDR3 is 14 residues long. Deletions cut 3 bases from V and 3 bases from J, with 12 bases between. CDR3 protein: CATSSGLGFYEQYF. The CDR3 DNA follows: TGTGCCACCAGCAGTGGACTGGGGTTCTACGAGCAGTACTTC.

The gene calls are TRBV5-1 and TRBJ2-1, with 9 bases aligning to TRBD1. J gave up 3 bases and V 4 bases, and 5 bases lay outside the gene matches. Germline V gene lookup returns CDR1 SGHRS and CDR2 YFSETQ. This CDR3 has 15 residues. The CDR3: CASSGGQGDYNEQFF. DNA for the CDR3: TGCGCCAGCAGCGGGGGACAGGGCGACTACAATGAGCAGTTCTTC.

The rearrangement joins TRBV5-4 to TRBJ2-3, with 7 positions matching TRBD2. After removal of 1 base from V and 4 bases from J, the junction contained 6 bases not matched to a gene. CDR3 size: 15 residues. The germline gives CDR1 SGHNT, CDR2 YYREEE (reference sequence). CDR3 DNA: TGTGCCAGCAGCTTGATATGGGAGGGCGCAGATACGCAGTATTTT. Translated: CASSLIWEGADTQYF.

V usage is TRBV15 and J usage is TRBJ1-2; D is ambiguous. This CDR3 comprises 14 residues. V dropped 0 bases and J dropped 7 bases, with 12 bases sitting between them. CDR1 and CDR2 (germline): LNHNV, YYDKDF (reference sequence). The CDR3 DNA reads TGTGCCACCAGCAGAGATCGGTTTTCTCTTGGCTACACCTTC. Translating it yields CATSRDRFSLGYTF. The full variable domain, rest sourced from reference TRBV15 and TRBJ1-2, is DAMVIQNPRYQVTQFGKPVTLSCSQTLNHNVMYWYQQKSSQAPKLLFHYYDKDFNNEADTPDNFQSRRPNTSFCFLDIRSPGLGDTAMYLCATSRDRFSLGYTFGSGTRLTVV.